This T cell receptor beta chain was recorded in a study of blood T cell repertoires in COVID-19. How the authors handled the data: By means of reference gene primer amplification, nucleated cell counts were estimated. Libraries were prepared by immunoSEQ multiplex PCR; TCRdb keeps only in-frame clonotypes and omits some of them. The V and J calls and the clone size are those of that table, but D and trimming were determined from the DNA. The table shows over 200,000 clones, with around 88% occurring only once. The CDR3 runs to 14 residues. In germline, CDR1 is LGHNA, CDR2 YSLEER. V dropped 5 bases and J dropped 1; count of bases not matched to a gene: 3.

The sequence was obtained from a middle-aged woman with acute COVID-19. The rearrangement uses TRBV4-3 and TRBJ1-1; TRBD1 matches 8 bases. The sequenced material came from PBMCs or T cells enriched from blood (not recorded which). The CDR3 reads CASSFGTGNTEAFF. The CDR3 DNA sequence: TGCGCCAGCAGCTTCGGGACAGGGAACACTGAAGCTTTCTTT.